This TCR beta chain was documented in a study of CD8+CD57+ T cells in acquired aplastic anemia (dated by TCRdb to 2016 to 2019). A note on the overall study: DNA extracted from sorted CD4+ and CD8+ cells had a mean of about 3 ug, with a range of about 0.2 to 30 ug. A CD8+CD57+ expansion meant a frequency higher than the mean frequency seen in healthy subjects.

Note on this clonotype: Its antigen specificity is not known. No much larger clone is present one base from it, and per-base qualities are unavailable.

Patients chosen for sequencing had shown expansion of CD8+CD57+ cells by flow cytometry. All patients had severe acquired aplastic anemia diagnosed by International Study of Aplastic Anemia and Agranulocytosis and Camitta criteria. No patient had received any therapy when blood was sampled. In this study, sorted CD4+ and CD8+ T cells from the blood of healthy subjects and of severe aplastic anemia patients had their TCR repertoires deep-sequenced. In the USA, patient enrollment took place under clinicaltrials.gov protocols 00001620, 01623167, 00001397, 00071045, 00081523 and 00961064. Ficoll-Paque density gradient centrifugation was used to isolate peripheral blood mononuclear cells. Before DNA extraction, CD4+ and CD8+ T cells were sorted by FACS or by magnetic beads. Beyond this particular receptor, the publication reports: Although 25 to 30 CD8+ CDR3 sequences were shared by patients and controls, these sequences appeared highly expressed in patients and within the immunodominant clones of patients. Between patients and healthy controls, no significant difference in CD8+ Simpson's diversity was found (P=0.060).

Genomic DNA served as template for TCR beta VDJ combination and CDR3 sequence profiling. An Illumina HiSeq 2000 was used for TCR repertoire sequencing. Concerning the study's data processing: TRBV/TRBJ rearrangement plots, CDR3 size and DJ length profiles, and Simpson's diversity index were used to evaluate the repertoires. The immunodominant clone was defined as the most abundant DNA sequence in deep sequencing data. CDR3 amino acid sequences were checked for sharing between subjects and were compared against published repertoires and the VDJdb database. TCRdb trimmed public reads at Q25 via fastp, called clones via MiXCR and kept in-frame beta chains. Rows with a matching CDR3 protein are joined into one entry that keeps the most common DNA and genes. These V and J calls derive from TCRdb rather than the authors' analysis. For this sample the table gives 150,000 to 200,000 distinct CDR3 sequences, of which 40% to 55% were detected only once. The ten largest make up around 3.2% of the sample.

The sequence was collected from a human donor with aplastic anemia. Input material: sorted CD4+, CD8+, or CD8+CD57+ T cells (not recorded which) from PBMCs.

The DNA reads as follows: TGTGCCAGCAGGGACAGGGCCGTAGACACCATATATTTT. The resulting protein is CASRDRAVDTIYF. The V and J segments used are TRBV6-1 and TRBJ1-3, and TRBD1 aligns with 8 junction nucleotides. The CDR3 runs 13 residues from the cysteine to the phenylalanine. Only the CDR3 region is kept as DNA, spanning 39 bases read in frame from base 1. For CDR1 and CDR2, the germline V gene lists MNHNS and SASEGT. Germline trimming amounts to 6 bases on V and 8 bases on J, with 6 as the count of junction bases outside the gene matches.